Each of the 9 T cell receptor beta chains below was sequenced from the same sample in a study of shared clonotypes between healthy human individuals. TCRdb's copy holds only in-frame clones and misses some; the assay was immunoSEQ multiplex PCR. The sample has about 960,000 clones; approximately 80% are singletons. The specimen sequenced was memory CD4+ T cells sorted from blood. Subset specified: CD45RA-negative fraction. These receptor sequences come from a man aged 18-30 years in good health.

The CDR3 DNA reads as TGCGCCAGCAGCCAGGGAAAGACTAGCGGGGGTCCCTTGAAGAGGACCGGGGAGCTGTTTTTT. Residues: CASSQGKTSGGPLKRTGELFF. The chain combines TRBV4-1 with TRBJ2-2, with 12 bases lining up with TRBD2. Trimming removed 3 bases from V and 5 bases from J; junction bases left unmatched: 19. The CDR3 has 21 amino acids. From germline, CDR1 is MGHRA and CDR2 YSYEKL.

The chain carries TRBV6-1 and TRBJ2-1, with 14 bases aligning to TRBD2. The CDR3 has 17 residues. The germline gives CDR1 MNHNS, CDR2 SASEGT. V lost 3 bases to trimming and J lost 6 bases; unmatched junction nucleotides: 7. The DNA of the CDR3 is TGTGCCAGCAGTGAGCCGACTAGCGGGAGGGCCGGCAATGAGCAGTTCTTC. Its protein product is CASSEPTSGRAGNEQFF.

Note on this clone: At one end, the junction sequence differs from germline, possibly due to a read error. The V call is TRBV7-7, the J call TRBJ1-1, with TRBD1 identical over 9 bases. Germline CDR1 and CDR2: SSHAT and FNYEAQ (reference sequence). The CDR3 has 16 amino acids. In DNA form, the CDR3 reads TGTGCTAGCAGCTCCGATTTACTGGACAGGGGTACTTCGGCTTTCTTT. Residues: CASSSDLLDRGTSAFF.

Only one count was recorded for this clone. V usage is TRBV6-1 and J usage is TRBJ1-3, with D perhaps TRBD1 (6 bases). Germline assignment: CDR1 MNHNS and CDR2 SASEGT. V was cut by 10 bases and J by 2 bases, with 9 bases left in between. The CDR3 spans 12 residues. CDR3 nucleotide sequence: TGTGCCACCAGGACAGCTGGAAACACCATATATTTT. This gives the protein CATRTAGNTIYF.

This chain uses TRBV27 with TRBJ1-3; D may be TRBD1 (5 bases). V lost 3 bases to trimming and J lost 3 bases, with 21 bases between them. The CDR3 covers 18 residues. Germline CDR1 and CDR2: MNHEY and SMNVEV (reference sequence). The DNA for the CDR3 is TGTGCCAGCAGTTTCAGATCTGGGTGGGGGGAGAATGGAAACACCATATATTTT. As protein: CASSFRSGWGENGNTIYF.

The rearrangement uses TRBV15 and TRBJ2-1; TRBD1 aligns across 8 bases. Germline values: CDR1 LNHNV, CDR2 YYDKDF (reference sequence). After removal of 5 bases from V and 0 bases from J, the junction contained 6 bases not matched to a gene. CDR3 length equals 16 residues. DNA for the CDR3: TGTGCCACCAGCGAGGACAGGGTGAGCTCCTACAATGAGCAGTTCTTC. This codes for CATSEDRVSSYNEQFF.

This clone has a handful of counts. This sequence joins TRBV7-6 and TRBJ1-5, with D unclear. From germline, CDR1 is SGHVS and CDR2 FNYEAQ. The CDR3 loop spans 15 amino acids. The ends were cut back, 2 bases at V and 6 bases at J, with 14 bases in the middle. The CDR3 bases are TGTGCCAGCAGCTTAATGCCGGGAAGCGGTCAGCCCCAGCATTTT. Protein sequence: CASSLMPGSGQPQHF.

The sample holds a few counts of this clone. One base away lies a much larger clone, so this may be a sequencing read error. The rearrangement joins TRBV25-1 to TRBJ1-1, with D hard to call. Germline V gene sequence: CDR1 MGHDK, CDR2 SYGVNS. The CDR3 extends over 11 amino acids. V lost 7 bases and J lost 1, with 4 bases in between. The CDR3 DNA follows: TGTGCCAGCAAAGGGAACACTGAAGCTTTCTTT. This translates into CASKGNTEAFF.

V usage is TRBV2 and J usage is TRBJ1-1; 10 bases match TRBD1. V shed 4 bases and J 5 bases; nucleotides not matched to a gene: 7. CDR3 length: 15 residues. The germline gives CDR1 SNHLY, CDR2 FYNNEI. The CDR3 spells CASSGRDRGRTEAFF. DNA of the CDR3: TGTGCCAGCAGTGGCCGGGACAGGGGTCGGACTGAAGCTTTCTTT. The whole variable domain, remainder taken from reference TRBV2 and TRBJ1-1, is EPEVTQTPSHQVTQMGQEVILRCVPISNHLYFYWYRQILGQKVEFLVSFYNNEISEKSEIFDDQFSVERPDGSNFTLKIRSTKLEDSAMYFCASSGRDRGRTEAFFGQGTRLTVV.